This T cell receptor beta chain originates from a study of T cell repertoires in cytomegalovirus infection. Details on this clonotype: What it binds is not known.

Study outcomes and limitations: The ex vivo response showed dominance by HLA-C-restricted CMV-specific TCR beta clonotypes.

CDR1 is MNHGY and CDR2 is SAAAGT in the germline V gene. This CDR3 has 14 amino acids. V lost 2 bases and J lost 5; bases outside the gene matches: 4. TCRdb re-derived calls from the reads in MiXCR, one entry per CDR3 protein. Here the sample spans about 180,000 distinct CDR3 sequences, about 20% being singletons. The TCR originated in a human donor in good health (CMV status not recorded). Some clones in this sample may be carry-over from other donors' samples. The V gene is TRBV6-8, the J gene TRBJ2-5, with 8 bases lining up with TRBD2. Sequenced material: CD8+ T cells from cultured PBMCs, taken from culture after CMV antigen stimulation. In DNA form, the CDR3 reads TGTGCCAGCAGTTACCGGGGGGGCCGGGAGACCCAGTACTTC. This gives the protein CASSYRGGRETQYF.